This T cell receptor beta chain originates from a study of patients and donors after allogeneic stem cell transplantation. Each CDR3 protein gets one entry after TCRdb re-called the RT-PCR reads with MiXCR. Among 900,000 to 1,000,000 distinct CDR3 sequences listed, roughly 18% were seen once. Ten or more counts support this clonotype. Sequenced: blood, either unsorted or a sorted T cell fraction (not recorded which). This sequence was found in a human donor who was either an allogeneic HSCT recipient or a stem cell or donor lymphocyte infusion donor (not recorded which). It is not recorded whose cells these are; they may come from a transplant donor.

As DNA, the CDR3 is TGTGCCAGCAGCACCCCCCGGACAGAAGAGACCCAGTACTTC. It specifies CASSTPRTEETQYF. The V and J genes are TRBV7-9 and TRBJ2-5; D is perhaps TRBD1 (6 bases). The germline V gene encodes CDR1 SEHNR and CDR2 FQNEAQ (reference sequence). The CDR3 has 14 residues. Trimming stripped 5 bases from V and 3 bases from J, with 13 bases between.